The TCR beta chain described here comes from a study of shared clonotypes between healthy human individuals. Findings and limits, study-wide: With few donors, the genetic and exposure-history diversity represented was limited.

Details on this clone: What it binds is not known.

Genomic DNA from unsorted samples was obtained from 70 million to 95 million PBMCs (per sample). The CDR3 runs 14 residues. V was trimmed by 5 bases and J by 7 bases, leaving 15 bases between them. Per the germline V gene, CDR1 is MNHNS and CDR2 is SASEGT. The assay used deep level. In the original workflow: For the immunoSEQ data, sequences were junction-only without quality scores, so filtering differed. TCRdb keeps only in-frame clones here, not all; method: immunoSEQ multiplex PCR. The V and J calls and clone size come from that table; D and trimming were worked out from the DNA. The top ten clones hold under 15% of a sample with about 480,000 clones, 60% to 85% of them seen once.

Sequenced sample: PBMCs. This TCR was sampled from a woman in her 40s in good health. Some clones in this sample may be carry-over from other donors' samples. This sequence joins TRBV6-1 and TRBJ2-1; D perhaps matches TRBD1 (6 bases). CDR3 DNA sequence: TGTGCCAGCAGTAAGGGGGAAGGGTTTAATGAGCAGTTCTTC. As protein: CASSKGEGFNEQFF.